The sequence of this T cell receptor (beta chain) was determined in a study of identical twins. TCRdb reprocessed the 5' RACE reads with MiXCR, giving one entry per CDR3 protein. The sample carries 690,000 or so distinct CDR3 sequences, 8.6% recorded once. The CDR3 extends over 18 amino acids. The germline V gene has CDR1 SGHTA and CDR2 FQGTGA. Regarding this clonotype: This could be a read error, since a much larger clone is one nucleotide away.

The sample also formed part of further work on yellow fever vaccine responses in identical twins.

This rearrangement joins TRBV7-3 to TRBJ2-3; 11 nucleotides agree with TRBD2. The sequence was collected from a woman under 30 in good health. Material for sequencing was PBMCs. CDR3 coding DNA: TGTACCAGCAGTTTTAACCTAGCGGGAGGCCCTCCGCAGGATACGCAGTATTTT. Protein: CTSSFNLAGGPPQDTQYF.